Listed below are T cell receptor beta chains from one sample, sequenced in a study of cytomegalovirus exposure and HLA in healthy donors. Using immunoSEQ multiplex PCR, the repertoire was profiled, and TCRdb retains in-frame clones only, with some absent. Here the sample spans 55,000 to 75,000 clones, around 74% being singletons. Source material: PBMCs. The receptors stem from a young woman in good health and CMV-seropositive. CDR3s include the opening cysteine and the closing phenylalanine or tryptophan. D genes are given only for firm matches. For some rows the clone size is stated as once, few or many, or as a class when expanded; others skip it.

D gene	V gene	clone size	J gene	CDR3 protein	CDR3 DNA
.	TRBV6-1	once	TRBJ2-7	CASNGAAHGTYEQYF	TGTGCCAGCAACGGAGCAGCTCACGGGACCTACGAGCAGTACTTC
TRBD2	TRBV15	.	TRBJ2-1	CATSVSGVSYNEQFF	TGTGCCACCAGCGTTAGCGGGGTCTCCTACAATGAGCAGTTCTTC
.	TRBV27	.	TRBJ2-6	CASSLRDSGANVLTF	TGTGCCAGCAGTTTGCGGGACTCTGGGGCCAACGTCCTGACTTTC
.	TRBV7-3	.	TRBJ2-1	CASSPLLGEQFF	TGTGCCAGCAGCCCCCTCCTCGGTGAGCAGTTCTTC
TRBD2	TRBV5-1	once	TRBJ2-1	CASSSTKTSVTHFSYNEQFF	TGCGCCAGCAGCTCAACCAAGACTAGCGTAACTCACTTCTCCTACAATGAGCAGTTCTTC
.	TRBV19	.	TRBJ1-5	CASSPGQYSNQPQHF	TGTGCCAGTAGTCCAGGACAGTATAGCAATCAGCCCCAGCATTTT
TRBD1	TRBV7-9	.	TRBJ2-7	CASSSTRGRGTYEQYF	TGTGCCAGCAGCTCAACGAGGGGGCGAGGGACCTACGAGCAGTACTTC
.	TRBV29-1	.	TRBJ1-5	CSVEVGGGTNQPQHF	TGCAGCGTTGAAGTCGGGGGGGGGACCAATCAGCCCCAGCATTTT
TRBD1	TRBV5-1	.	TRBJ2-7	CASNQGQGLGEQYF	TGCGCCAGCAACCAGGGACAGGGGCTAGGGGAGCAGTACTTC
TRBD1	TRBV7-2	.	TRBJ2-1	CASSRGQGDEQFF	TGTGCCAGCAGCCGGGGACAGGGGGATGAGCAGTTCTTC
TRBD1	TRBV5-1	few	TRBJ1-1	CASSLGGQGRYTEAFF	TGCGCCAGCAGCTTGGGGGGACAGGGAAGGTACACTGAAGCTTTCTTT
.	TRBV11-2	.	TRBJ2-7	CASSLDGSTYEQYF	TGTGCCAGCAGCTTAGACGGTTCTACCTACGAGCAGTACTTC
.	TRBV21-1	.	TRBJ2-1	CASSRSPTGGLADNSYNEQFF	TGTGCCAGCAGCCGTTCTCCCACAGGAGGACTAGCGGATAACTCCTACAATGAGCAGTTCTTC
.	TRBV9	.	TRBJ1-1	CASSGPGEWEEAFF	TGTGCCAGCAGCGGACCGGGGGAATGGGAAGAAGCTTTCTTT
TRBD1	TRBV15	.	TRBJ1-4	CATSREDRGNEKLFF	TGTGCCACCAGCAGAGAGGACAGGGGTAATGAAAAACTGTTTTTT
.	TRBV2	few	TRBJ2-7	CASTKTVSSYEQYF	TGTGCCAGCACAAAGACAGTGTCCTCCTACGAGCAGTACTTC
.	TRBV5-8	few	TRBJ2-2	CASSIGLSHTAGELFF	TGTGCCAGCAGCATTGGACTGTCACATACGGCCGGGGAGCTGTTTTTT
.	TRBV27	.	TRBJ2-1	CASTSTGSNEQFF	TGTGCCAGCACATCAACAGGGTCAAATGAGCAGTTCTTC
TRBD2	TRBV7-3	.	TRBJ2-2	CASSFRTSGTGELFF	TGTGCCAGCAGTTTCAGGACTAGCGGCACCGGGGAGCTGTTTTTT
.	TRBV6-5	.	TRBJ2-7	CASRTRVRGEQYF	TGTGCCAGCAGGACCAGGGTCAGGGGCGAGCAGTACTTC
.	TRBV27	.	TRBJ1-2	CASSFRQGGGYTF	TGTGCCAGCAGTTTCCGTCAAGGGGGAGGCTACACCTTC
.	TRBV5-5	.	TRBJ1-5	CASSLGVGGVNQPQHF	TGTGCCAGCAGCTTGGGGGTGGGAGGGGTCAATCAGCCCCAGCATTTT
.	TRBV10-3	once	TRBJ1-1	CAIKRINTGLNTEAFF	TGTGCCATCAAACGAATTAATACAGGCCTGAACACTGAAGCTTTCTTT
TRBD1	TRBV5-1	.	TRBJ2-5	CASSLGGGRETQYF	TGCGCCAGCAGCTTGGGAGGGGGCCGAGAGACCCAGTACTTC
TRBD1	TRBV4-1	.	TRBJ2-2	CASPLVEGAHTGELFF	TGCGCCAGCCCCCTCGTTGAGGGGGCCCACACCGGGGAGCTGTTTTTT